This T cell receptor beta chain was identified in a study of T cell responses to AZD1222 COVID-19 vaccine. Trimming took 1 base from V and 5 from J, leaving 12 bases between them. The CDR3 sequence is 15 residues long. The germline V gene encodes CDR1 SGHTA and CDR2 FQGNSA. Only in-frame clones appear in the TCRdb table, and some are missing; sequencing was by immunoSEQ multiplex PCR. Here the sample spans 150,000 to 200,000 clones, 90% to 95% being singletons. V usage is TRBV7-2 and J usage is TRBJ1-5; D perhaps matches TRBD1 (5 bases). This material consisted of peripheral blood, taken on day 0 of AZD1222 vaccination. This receptor was obtained from an adult in good health. The CDR3 nucleotides are TGTGCCAGCAGCTTAGTCCCAGGGTGGGATCAGCCCCAGCATTTT. It encodes CASSLVPGWDQPQHF.